The 29 T cell receptor beta chains below were found in one sample sequenced in a study of shared clonotypes between healthy human individuals. Libraries were prepared by immunoSEQ multiplex PCR; TCRdb keeps only in-frame clonotypes and omits some of them. Of about 2.4 million clones listed, over 85% were seen once; the top ten hold around 0.37%. Sequences were obtained from naive CD4+ T cells from PBMCs. The subset denotes: CD45RA+ positively selected. The origin of the receptors is a man younger than 30 in good health. Some clones in this sample may be carry-over from other donors' samples.

This chain connects TRBV7-2 to TRBJ2-7; TRBD1 matches 7 bases. The CDR3 is 15 residues long. After removal of 5 bases from V and 1 base from J, the junction contained 8 bases not matched to a gene. CDR1 is SGHTA and CDR2 is FQGNSA in the germline V gene. CDR3 DNA: TGTGCCAGCAGCCAAACAGGGGAAGGATCCTACGAGCAGTACTTC. It codes for CASSQTGEGSYEQYF. Drawing the rest from reference TRBV7-2 and TRBJ2-7, the complete variable domain is GAGVSQSPSNKVTEKGKDVELRCDPISGHTALYWYRQSLGQGLEFLIYFQGNSAPDKSGLPSDRFSAERTGGSVSTLTIQRTQQEDSAVYLCASSQTGEGSYEQYFGPGTRLTVT.

This clone has only a few counts. The chain links TRBV30 to TRBJ1-1; D is ambiguous. Germline CDR1 reads GTSNPN; CDR2 reads SVGIG (reference sequence). V shed 4 bases and J shed 8 bases, with 8 bases lying between them. This CDR3 has 10 residues. Here the CDR3 DNA reads TGTGCCTGGATGGATTTAGAAGCTTTCTTT. Protein: CAWMDLEAFF.

The rearrangement uses TRBV27 and TRBJ2-2, with D tentatively TRBD1 or TRBD2 (6 bases each). Trimming cost V 10 bases and J 6 bases, with 18 bases left between them. This CDR3 has 14 amino acids. Germline V gene data show CDR1 as MNHEY and CDR2 as SMNVEV (reference sequence). CDR3 residues: CATQRGAPPGELFF. CDR3 in DNA: TGTGCCACTCAGAGGGGGGCCCCGCCCGGGGAGCTGTTTTTT.

The CDR3 region has the DNA TGTGCCAGCAGTGGGGCCGACAGCTCTGTAAGAACGAATGAGCAGTTCTTC. It codes for CASSGADSSVRTNEQFF. The chain joins TRBV28 to TRBJ2-1; D perhaps matches TRBD1 (5 bases). This CDR3 region has 17 residues. Germline V lookup: CDR1 MDHEN, CDR2 SYDVKM. Trimming stripped 5 bases from V and 7 bases from J, with 24 bases between.

There are a few counts of this clone. The chain combines TRBV4-1 with TRBJ1-2, with TRBD1 matching 9 bases. Trimming at V came to 0 bases and at J to 4 bases, leaving 3 bases not matched to a gene. CDR1 and CDR2 (germline): MGHRA, YSYEKL. This CDR3 comprises 15 residues. Here the CDR3 reads CASSQDQDRGYGYTF. Written as DNA, the CDR3 is TGCGCCAGCAGCCAAGACCAGGACAGGGGCTATGGCTACACCTTC.

The V and J genes are TRBV30 and TRBJ2-7; 7 bases match TRBD1. The CDR3 is made up of 16 amino acids. J lost 0 bases, V lost 2 bases, and 10 bases had no gene match. CDR1 is GTSNPN, CDR2 SVGIG, per germline (reference sequence). CDR3 sequence: CAWSPWTGLISYEQYF. CDR3 bases: TGTGCCTGGAGTCCTTGGACAGGCCTTATCTCCTACGAGCAGTACTTC.

In its sample, this clone was seen a few times. The chain carries TRBV5-1 and TRBJ1-1; D remains unclear. V lost 1 base, J lost 4 bases, and 11 bases lay in between. The length of the CDR3 is 14 residues. Germline CDR1 is SGHRS and CDR2 is YFSETQ. CDR3: CASSLNSRTTEAFF. The CDR3 region has the DNA TGCGCCAGCAGCTTGAACAGCCGTACCACTGAAGCTTTCTTT. The whole variable domain, filled in from reference TRBV5-1 and TRBJ1-1, reads KAGVTQTPRYLIKTRGQQVTLSCSPISGHRSVSWYQQTPGQGLQFLFEYFSETQRNKGNFPGRFSGRQFSNSRSEMNVSTLELGDSALYLCASSLNSRTTEAFFGQGTRLTVV.

This clone was detected once. V is TRBV9 and J is TRBJ2-1; 10 positions match TRBD2. Per germline, CDR1 SGDLS and CDR2 YYNGEE. Losses at the gene ends were 3 bases for V and 9 bases for J; bases not matched to a gene: 6. The CDR3 has 14 residues. CDR3 in amino acids: CASSAAGGQGEQFF. The CDR3 DNA sequence: TGTGCCAGCAGCGCAGCGGGAGGGCAAGGTGAGCAGTTCTTC. Together with reference TRBV9 and TRBJ2-1, the CDR3 gives the full variable domain: DSGVTQTPKHLITATGQRVTLRCSPRSGDLSVYWYQQSLDQGLQFLIQYYNGEERAKGNILERFSAQQFPDLHSELNLSSLELGDSALYFCASSAAGGQGEQFFGPGTRLTVL.

V and J are TRBV6-1 and TRBJ1-1; D not resolved. CDR1 is MNHNS, CDR2 SASEGT, per germline. This CDR3 region has 13 residues. Deletions cut 5 bases from V and 9 bases from J, with 16 bases between. CDR3 sequence reads: CASSNPQKTKAFF. In DNA form, the CDR3 reads TGTGCCAGCAGTAACCCCCAGAAGACTAAAGCTTTCTTT.

The chain has TRBV4-1 and TRBJ2-5, with D possibly matching TRBD1 (5 bases). The CDR3 has 15 amino acids. CDR1 is MGHRA and CDR2 is YSYEKL in the germline V gene. The ends were cut back, 5 bases at V and 1 base at J, with 14 bases in the middle. As DNA, the CDR3 is TGCGCCAGCAGCTTACAGGTAGAGGTCCAAGAGACCCAGTACTTC. This encodes CASSLQVEVQETQYF.

About this clone: Different DNA sequences within this sample yield the same CDR3. V and J are TRBV5-1 and TRBJ2-6; D uncertain. V lost 0 bases, J lost 4 bases, and 11 bases lay in between. Looked up from germline, CDR1 is SGHRS and CDR2 is YFSETQ. This CDR3 has 16 residues. The CDR3 sequence is CASSLASNSGANVLTF. CDR3 sequence (DNA): TGCGCCAGCAGCTTGGCCTCGAATTCCGGGGCCAACGTCCTGACTTTC. Full variable domain (outside the CDR3, taken from reference TRBV5-1 and TRBJ2-6): KAGVTQTPRYLIKTRGQQVTLSCSPISGHRSVSWYQQTPGQGLQFLFEYFSETQRNKGNFPGRFSGRQFSNSRSEMNVSTLELGDSALYLCASSLASNSGANVLTFGAGSRLTVL.

The V call is TRBV27, the J call TRBJ1-1; possibly TRBD1 for D (5 bases). Looked up from germline, CDR1 is MNHEY and CDR2 is SMNVEV (reference sequence). The CDR3 totals 15 residues. The V and J ends lost 4 bases and 6 bases respectively, with 18 bases between them. This CDR3 is CASSSKRGLPAEAFF. The CDR3 region has the DNA TGTGCCAGCAGTTCCAAACGGGGCCTGCCCGCTGAAGCTTTCTTT.

V gene TRBV9 combines with J gene TRBJ2-7; D may be TRBD1 (6 bases). The CDR3 runs 15 residues. The V end lost 0 bases, the J end lost 3 bases, and 13 bases lay between the germline ends. CDR1 and CDR2 from the germline V gene are SGDLS and YYNGEE. The DNA of the CDR3 is TGTGCCAGCAGCGTAGCGTGGCAGGGGAGCTACGAGCAGTACTTC. Translating it yields CASSVAWQGSYEQYF. Combining the CDR3 with reference TRBV9 and TRBJ2-7 gives the whole variable domain DSGVTQTPKHLITATGQRVTLRCSPRSGDLSVYWYQQSLDQGLQFLIQYYNGEERAKGNILERFSAQQFPDLHSELNLSSLELGDSALYFCASSVAWQGSYEQYFGPGTRLTVT.

The gene calls are TRBV5-1 and TRBJ1-2, with a tentative D call TRBD1 (6 bases). The V gene's germline CDR1 is SGHRS and CDR2 YFSETQ. CDR3 length equals 15 residues. The V end lost 4 bases, the J end lost 1 base, and 14 bases lay between the germline ends. CDR3 protein: CASSRGQSNNYGYTF. The CDR3 DNA sequence: TGCGCCAGCAGCAGGGGACAATCAAATAACTATGGCTACACCTTC.

The chain couples TRBV2 to TRBJ1-2; D is ambiguous. Germline V CDR1 and CDR2: SNHLY, FYNNEI. The CDR3 has 13 residues. Trimming took off 2 bases at V and 4 bases at J, with 8 bases between the two ends. The CDR3 DNA reads TGTGCCAGCAGTGAAATCCCGGGCTATGGCTACACCTTC. Translation: CASSEIPGYGYTF.

This clone was seen more than once but under ten times. Other DNA sequences in the same sample also yield this CDR3. The gene calls are TRBV19 and TRBJ1-2; unclear D gene. The germline gives CDR1 LNHDA, CDR2 SQIVND (reference sequence). Trimming stripped 1 base from V and 4 bases from J, with 4 bases between. This CDR3 comprises 12 residues. CDR3 coding DNA: TGTGCCAGTAGTATAGTAGGCTATGGCTACACCTTC. Protein sequence: CASSIVGYGYTF.

The chain is built from TRBV4-2 and TRBJ1-4, with TRBD1 as a possible D gene (5 bases). CDR3 size: 15 residues. Germline V gene data show CDR1 as LGHNA and CDR2 as YNFKEQ. With 3 bases removed from V and 5 bases from J, the gap between germline ends came to 13 bases. Here the CDR3 DNA reads TGTGCCAGCAGCCAGGTACGGGGGGGAAATGAAAAACTGTTTTTT. Protein sequence: CASSQVRGGNEKLFF.

In its sample, this clone was seen once. The sample has other DNA sequences that encode this CDR3 too. V gene TRBV30 combines with J gene TRBJ2-5; D possibly uses TRBD1 or TRBD2 (5 bases each). CDR3 length equals 12 residues. Trimming pared 3 bases from V and 5 bases from J, leaving 10 bases between. Germline CDR1 and CDR2: GTSNPN and SVGIG (reference sequence). CDR3 residues: CAWRGVGETQYF. The CDR3 DNA sequence: TGTGCCTGGAGGGGGGTCGGGGAGACCCAGTACTTC.

This clone was found once. The chain has TRBV27 and TRBJ2-3, with 9 positions matching TRBD2. V dropped 4 bases and J dropped 0; count of bases not matched to a gene: 8. This CDR3 contains 17 residues. Germline V CDR1 and CDR2: MNHEY, SMNVEV (reference sequence). The DNA for the CDR3 is TGTGCCAGCAGTTCGCCCTCTACTAGCGGGAGCACAGATACGCAGTATTTT. This encodes CASSSPSTSGSTDTQYF.

This chain uses TRBV5-8 with TRBJ1-1, with D uncertain. This CDR3 has 11 amino acids. The germline V and J ends were trimmed by 5 bases and 11 bases, with 13 bases remaining between them. Germline V gives CDR1 SGHTS, CDR2 YDEGEE. The CDR3: CASRRSNGAFF. The CDR3 nucleotides are TGTGCCAGCAGACGCTCAAATGGGGCTTTCTTT.

This clone has a single count. The gene calls are TRBV7-3 and TRBJ2-5; D uncertain. The CDR3 consists of 13 residues. V gave up 1 base and J gave up 5 bases, with 8 bases separating them. The V gene's germline CDR1 is SGHTA and CDR2 FQGTGA. The CDR3 region has the DNA TGTGCCAGCAGCTTAAGGCGATCCGAGACCCAGTACTTC. Protein: CASSLRRSETQYF.

This chain connects TRBV28 to TRBJ2-2; tentatively, D is TRBD2 (5 bases). Trimming shortened V by 7 bases and J by 2 bases, and 11 bases separated the two germline ends. This CDR3 comprises 14 residues. CDR1 is MDHEN, CDR2 SYDVKM, per germline. DNA of the CDR3: TGTGCCAGCACGGGAACAACTAACACCGGGGAGCTGTTTTTT. Protein sequence: CASTGTTNTGELFF.

The chain combines TRBV18 with TRBJ2-1, with 9 positions matching TRBD2. This CDR3 contains 19 residues. J lost 0 bases, V lost 3 bases, and 12 bases had no gene match. The germline V gene has CDR1 KGHSH and CDR2 LQKENI. The CDR3: CASSPRGGGSGSSYNEQFF. The CDR3 nucleotides are TGTGCCAGCTCACCTCGGGGTGGAGGTAGCGGGAGCTCCTACAATGAGCAGTTCTTC.

The chain carries TRBV5-4 and TRBJ1-2, with TRBD1 identical over 8 bases. Trimming at V came to 1 base and at J to 5 bases, leaving 7 bases not matched to a gene. The CDR3 is made up of 15 amino acids. From germline, CDR1 is SGHNT and CDR2 YYREEE (reference sequence). The CDR3 bases are TGTGCCAGCAGCTTGCAGGGGGCGAGGATTTATGGCTACACCTTC. Translating it yields CASSLQGARIYGYTF.

V usage is TRBV18 and J usage is TRBJ2-7; D may correspond to TRBD1 or TRBD2 (5 bases each). V was cut by 5 bases and J by 2 bases, with 13 bases left in between. CDR3 size: 14 residues. Germline V lookup: CDR1 KGHSH, CDR2 LQKENI. CDR3 in DNA: TGTGCCAGCTCAGGTCCCGGGGCTCCCTACGAGCAGTACTTC. Its translation is CASSGPGAPYEQYF. The full variable domain, rest sourced from reference TRBV18 and TRBJ2-7, is NAGVMQNPRHLVRRRGQEARLRCSPMKGHSHVYWYRQLPEEGLKFMVYLQKENIIDESGMPKERFSAEFPKEGPSILRIQQVVRGDSAAYFCASSGPGAPYEQYFGPGTRLTVT.

The V call is TRBV6-1, the J call TRBJ2-2, with TRBD2 identical over 7 bases. Germline V CDR1 and CDR2: MNHNS, SASEGT. The CDR3 spans 16 residues. The V gene end was trimmed by 2 bases and the J gene end by 6 bases; junction bases not matched to a gene: 9. The CDR3 loop is CASSEQSGAGSGELFF. In DNA form, the CDR3 reads TGTGCCAGCAGTGAACAGAGCGGGGCGGGCTCCGGGGAGCTGTTTTTT.

The rearrangement joins TRBV10-3 to TRBJ2-3; D tentatively fits TRBD1 or TRBD2 (5 bases each). The CDR3 contains 15 residues. V was clipped by 6 bases and J by 2 bases, with 15 bases between them. Germline-derived CDR1 and CDR2 are ENHRY and SYGVKD. DNA for the CDR3: TGTGCCATCAGCGGGGCCAGCGGAGTCACAGATACGCAGTATTTT. Translated: CAISGASGVTDTQYF.

The V gene is TRBV18, the J gene TRBJ2-1; no reliable D call. The ends were cut back, 5 bases at V and 2 bases at J, with 10 bases in the middle. The CDR3 runs 14 residues. CDR1 and CDR2 from the germline V gene are KGHSH and LQKENI. CDR3 sequence (DNA): TGTGCCAGCTCAACGACACGTACCTACAATGAGCAGTTCTTC. It encodes CASSTTRTYNEQFF.

V usage is TRBV30 and J usage is TRBJ2-2, with D unclear. Trimming took 4 bases from V and 7 from J, leaving 10 bases between them. The CDR3 covers 12 residues. CDR1 GTSNPN and CDR2 SVGIG come from the germline V gene (reference sequence). The CDR3, as DNA: TGTGCCTGGACCCCCGAAGACGGGGAGCTGTTTTTT. This sequence encodes CAWTPEDGELFF. Drawing the rest from reference TRBV30 and TRBJ2-2, the complete variable domain is SQTIHQWPATLVQPVGSPLSLECTVEGTSNPNLYWYRQAAGRGLQLLFYSVGIGQISSEVPQNLSASRPQDRQFILSSKKLLLSDSGFYLCAWTPEDGELFFGEGSRLTVL.